This TCR beta chain was found in a study of beta chain features in type 1 diabetes. Study-level findings and limits: Shorter templates might be favored by PCR, equally in patients and controls. Junctions at VDJ sites from type 1 diabetes patients had fewer insertions and more deletions.

The sequenced template was cDNA made from the entire isolated RNA. Sequenced by immunoSEQ multiplex PCR; TCRdb stores in-frame clones only, minus some. There are some 410,000 clones in the sample; about an eighth occur only once, and over 0.035% lies in the top ten. Cell sorting via CD45RO/CCR7/CD25/CD127/CD95/CD27 was performed to obtain CD4+ naive, central memory, regulatory and stem cell-like memory cells. V shed 7 bases and J shed 7 bases, with 13 bases lying between them. Per germline, CDR1 SNHLY and CDR2 FYNNEI. The CDR3 length is 12 residues. This clone was seen more than once but under ten times. Its antigen is not known.

This clonotype was obtained from a woman between 18 and 29 years old in good health. The sequenced material came from naive CD4+ T cells from blood. The genes are TRBV2 and TRBJ1-1; TRBD1 might be the D (6 bases). The CDR3 protein is CASMGGLSEAFF. Here the CDR3 DNA reads TGTGCCAGCATGGGGGGGCTTAGTGAAGCTTTCTTT.